This TCR beta chain was identified during a study of shared clonotypes between healthy human individuals. Here immunoSEQ multiplex PCR was the method, and the copy in TCRdb shows in-frame clones only, minus some. The sample contains hundreds of thousands of clones, 95% to 96% of which appear only once. The CDR3 covers 15 residues. V lost 0 bases to trimming and J lost 4 bases, with 13 bases between them. CDR1 SQVTM and CDR2 ANQGSEA come from the germline V gene. Naive CD8 cells comprised CD45RO-negative, CCR7-positively selected cells, excluding terminally differentiated effector memory CD45RA+ cells.

V and J are TRBV29-1 and TRBJ1-3, with D hard to call. This receptor was obtained from a woman aged 30 to 39 in good health. The sample consisted of naive CD8+ T cells sorted from blood. The CDR3 DNA sequence: TGCAGCGTTGAAGAGTGGACGGGCAACGGAAACACCATATATTTT. Its protein is CSVEEWTGNGNTIYF. Using reference TRBV29-1 and TRBJ1-3 for the parts outside the CDR3, the full variable domain is SAVISQKPSRDICQRGTSLTIQCQVDSQVTMMFWYRQQPGQSLTLIATANQGSEATYESGFVIDKFPISRPNLTFSTLTVSNMSPEDSSIYLCSVEEWTGNGNTIYFGEGSWLTVV.